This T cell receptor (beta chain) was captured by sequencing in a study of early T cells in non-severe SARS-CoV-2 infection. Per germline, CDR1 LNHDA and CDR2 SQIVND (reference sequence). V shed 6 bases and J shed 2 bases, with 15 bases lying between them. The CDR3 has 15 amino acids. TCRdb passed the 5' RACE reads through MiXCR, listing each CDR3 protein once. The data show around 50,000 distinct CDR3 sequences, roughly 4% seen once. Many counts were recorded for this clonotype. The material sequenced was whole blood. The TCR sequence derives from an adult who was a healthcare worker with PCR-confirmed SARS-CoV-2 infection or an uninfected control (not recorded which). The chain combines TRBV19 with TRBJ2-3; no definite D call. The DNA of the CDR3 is TGTGCCAGTAGCCTTCTAGGCCCCCTCACAGATACGCAGTATTTT. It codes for CASSLLGPLTDTQYF. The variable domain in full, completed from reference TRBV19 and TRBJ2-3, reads DGGITQSPKYLFRKEGQNVTLSCEQNLNHDAMYWYRQDPGQGLRLIYYSQIVNDFQKGDIAEGYSVSREKKESFPLTVTSAQKNPTAFYLCASSLLGPLTDTQYFGPGTRLTVL.